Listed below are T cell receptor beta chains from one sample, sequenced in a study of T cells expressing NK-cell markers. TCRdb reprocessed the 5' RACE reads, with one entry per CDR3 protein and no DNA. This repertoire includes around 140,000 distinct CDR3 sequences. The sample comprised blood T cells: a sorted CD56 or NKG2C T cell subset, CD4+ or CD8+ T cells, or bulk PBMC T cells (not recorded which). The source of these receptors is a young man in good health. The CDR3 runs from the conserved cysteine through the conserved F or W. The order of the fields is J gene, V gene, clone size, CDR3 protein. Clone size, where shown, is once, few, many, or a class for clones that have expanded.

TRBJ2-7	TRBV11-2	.	CASSLRQHSYEQYF
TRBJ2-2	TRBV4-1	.	CASSQVSRTSGPNTGELFF
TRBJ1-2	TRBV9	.	CASSVGQGGGYTF
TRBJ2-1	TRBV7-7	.	CASSLSAGAYNEQFF
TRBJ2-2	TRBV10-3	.	CAAMDSNTGELFF
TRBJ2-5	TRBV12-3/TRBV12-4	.	CASTRGPWGETQYF
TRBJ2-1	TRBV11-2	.	CASSFPAGGSFF
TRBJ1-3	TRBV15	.	CATSLRDRVSGNTIYF
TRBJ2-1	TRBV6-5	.	CASSLGAHSYNEQFF
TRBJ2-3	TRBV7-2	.	CASSPDMGGADTQYF
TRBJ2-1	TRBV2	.	CASSAGGGREQFF
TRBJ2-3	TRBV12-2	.	CASRFCYPFSTDTQYF
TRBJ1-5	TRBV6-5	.	CASSYTPGQGSNQPQHF
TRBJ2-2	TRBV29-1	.	CSVERGVGELFF
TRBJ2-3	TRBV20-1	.	CSASGLVDSPPDTQYF
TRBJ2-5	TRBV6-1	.	CASSEAYQGVVWETQYF
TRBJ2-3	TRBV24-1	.	CATSAVADTQYF
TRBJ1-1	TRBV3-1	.	CASSFQDRGNTEAFF
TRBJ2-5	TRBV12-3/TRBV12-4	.	CASSVPGLAHQETQYF
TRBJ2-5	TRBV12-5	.	CASGLVQWTSAQETQYF
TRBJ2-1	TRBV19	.	CASSTRAGVDNDEQFF
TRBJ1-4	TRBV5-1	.	CASRMPGGEKLFF
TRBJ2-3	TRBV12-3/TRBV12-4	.	CASSLNQRGTDTQYF
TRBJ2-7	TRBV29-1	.	CSVGTSQTYEQYF
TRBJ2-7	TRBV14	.	CASSRGPSGSYEQYF
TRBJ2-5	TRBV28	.	CASRHPGLAGETQYF
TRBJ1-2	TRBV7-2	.	CASSPGGTNYGYTF
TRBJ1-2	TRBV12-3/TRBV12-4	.	CASRTGTNSPDYGYTF
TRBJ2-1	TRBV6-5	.	CASSYKEGQGEQFF
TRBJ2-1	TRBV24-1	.	CATSDQLAPSSYNEQFF
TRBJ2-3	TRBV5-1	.	CASSALQASTDTQYF
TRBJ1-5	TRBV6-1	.	CASSSVDNQPQHF
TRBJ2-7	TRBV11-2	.	CASSENSGSLYEQYF
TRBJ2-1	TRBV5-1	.	CASRGQGEGNEQFF
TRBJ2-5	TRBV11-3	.	CASSVRGGETQYF
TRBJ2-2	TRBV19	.	CASSIELAGGFNGELFF
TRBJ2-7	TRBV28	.	CASFDRGLSEQYF
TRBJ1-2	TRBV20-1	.	CSAADTTGGSSYGYTF
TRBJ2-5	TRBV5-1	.	CASSGTGETQYF
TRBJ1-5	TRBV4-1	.	CASSQVRTANQPQHF
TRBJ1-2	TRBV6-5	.	CASRLGQGDYGYTF
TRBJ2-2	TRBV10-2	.	CASRGGQFLNTGELFF
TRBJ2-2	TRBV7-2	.	CASSLGLANTGELFF
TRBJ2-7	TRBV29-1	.	CSVAGTSGRSSYEQYF
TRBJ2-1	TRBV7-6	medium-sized	CASSLEGMGLEQFF
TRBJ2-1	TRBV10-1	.	CASSERLAGYNEQFF
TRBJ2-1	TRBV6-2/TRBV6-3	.	CASSYERLAGSDEQFF
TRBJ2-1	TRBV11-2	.	CASSLSSGSSEQFF
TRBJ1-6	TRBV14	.	CASSQDQAANSPLHF
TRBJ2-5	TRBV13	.	CASSPRAGGIETQYF
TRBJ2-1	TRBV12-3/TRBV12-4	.	CASSLVAGRGNEQFF
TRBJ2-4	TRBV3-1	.	CASSESNANIQYF
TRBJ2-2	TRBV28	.	CASSYHFGGGTGELFF
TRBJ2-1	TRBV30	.	CAGEPGLASNEQFF
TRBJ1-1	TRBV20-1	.	CSVIGGLGTEAFF